These 25 T cell receptor beta chains were sequenced from one sample in a study of blood T cell repertoires in COVID-19. Using immunoSEQ multiplex PCR, the repertoire was profiled, and TCRdb retains in-frame clones only, with some absent. Of roughly 180,000 clones in the sample, around 83% were seen once. Source material: peripheral blood. The receptors derive from a young man with acute or convalescent COVID-19.

This sequence joins TRBV19 and TRBJ2-7; 8 nucleotides agree with TRBD1. The trim removed 5 bases at V and 5 bases at J, leaving 5 bases unmatched. The germline V gene encodes CDR1 LNHDA and CDR2 SQIVND (reference sequence). This CDR3 spans 13 amino acids. In DNA, the CDR3 is TGTGCCAGTAGTCCAGGACAGGGCCACGAGCAGTACTTC. Translation: CASSPGQGHEQYF.

The chain employs TRBV27 and TRBJ2-5; 9 positions agree with TRBD1. V shed 7 bases and J 5 bases; nucleotides not matched to a gene: 8. Per germline, CDR1 MNHEY and CDR2 SMNVEV (reference sequence). The CDR3 is 14 amino acids. CDR3 sequence reads: CASTFTGGQETQYF. The CDR3 DNA sequence: TGTGCCAGCACCTTTACAGGGGGCCAGGAGACCCAGTACTTC.

The chain recombines TRBV11-2 with TRBJ1-2; TRBD1 might be the D (5 bases). The CDR3 is made up of 14 amino acids. Trimming cost V 2 bases and J 8 bases, with 15 bases left between them. Per the germline V gene, CDR1 is SGHAT and CDR2 is FQNNGV. The CDR3 DNA follows: TGTGCCAGCAGCTTAAATGGGGGGTTTCAGGGCTACACCTTC. This encodes CASSLNGGFQGYTF. Full variable domain (outside the CDR3, taken from reference TRBV11-2 and TRBJ1-2): EAGVAQSPRYKIIEKRQSVAFWCNPISGHATLYWYQQILGQGPKLLIQFQNNGVVDDSQLPKDRFSAERLKGVDSTLKIQPAKLEDSAVYLCASSLNGGFQGYTFGSGTRLTVV.

This clone was found many times. The V gene is TRBV6-1, the J gene TRBJ1-4; 9 positions agree with TRBD1. V trimming: 2 bases; J trimming: 8 bases; junction bases outside the gene matches: 6. Germline loops: CDR1 MNHNS, CDR2 SASEGT. The CDR3 totals 15 residues. This CDR3 reads CASSELAGTGEKLFF. In nucleotides, the CDR3 is TGTGCCAGCAGTGAACTGGCCGGGACAGGGGAAAAACTGTTTTTT.

The chain recombines TRBV18 with TRBJ2-5, with D possibly matching TRBD1 (5 bases). Per germline, CDR1 KGHSH and CDR2 LQKENI. The CDR3 totals 13 residues. V lost 3 bases to trimming and J lost 1 base, with 6 bases between them. The CDR3 is CASSPDTQETQYF. The CDR3 coding sequence is TGTGCCAGCTCACCGGACACCCAAGAGACCCAGTACTTC.

V is TRBV3-1 (or the pseudogene TRBV3-2) and J is TRBJ1-1; possible D gene TRBD1, 5 bases. The CDR3 is 15 amino acids. Germline V gene data show CDR1 as LGHDT and CDR2 as YNNKEL (reference sequence). V gave up 0 bases and J gave up 7 bases, with 15 bases separating them. The CDR3 sequence: CASSQERQGSGEAFF. In nucleotides, the CDR3 is TGTGCCAGCAGCCAAGAAAGGCAGGGCTCAGGTGAAGCTTTCTTT.

The V gene is TRBV9, the J gene TRBJ2-6, with 9 bases identical to TRBD1. The CDR3 has 17 residues. V was clipped by 3 bases and J by 0 bases; unmatched bases: 4. CDR1 and CDR2 (germline): SGDLS, YYNGEE. The CDR3 is CASSATGGSSGANVLTF. The CDR3 coding sequence is TGTGCCAGCAGCGCTACAGGGGGCTCCTCTGGGGCCAACGTCCTGACTTTC.

V usage is TRBV21-1 and J usage is TRBJ1-2; the table gives TRBD1 as D, unverified against the DNA. TRBV21-1 is given as a pseudogene. This CDR3 is built from 15 residues. The DNA of the CDR3 is TGTGCCAGCAGCAAGACGACAGGGTCTGGCTATGGCTACACCTTC. This encodes CASSKTTGSGYGYTF.

The gene calls are TRBV9 and TRBJ2-2; 8 bases agree with TRBD2. The V segment lost 0 bases and the J segment 3 bases; nucleotides outside the gene matches: 4. The CDR3 has 16 amino acids. Germline assignment: CDR1 SGDLS and CDR2 YYNGEE. The CDR3 sequence is CASSVGAGAYTGELFF. The CDR3, as DNA: TGTGCCAGCAGCGTAGGAGCGGGGGCTTACACCGGGGAGCTGTTTTTT.

The rearrangement uses TRBV7-2 and TRBJ2-2; 8 bases are shared with TRBD1. Trimming took 5 bases from V and 0 from J; bases not matched to a gene: 5. Germline CDR1 SGHTA, CDR2 FQGNSA. This CDR3 is 16 amino acids long. CDR3 residues: CASSSRGQANTGELFF. The CDR3, as DNA: TGTGCCAGCAGCAGTCGGGGACAGGCGAACACCGGGGAGCTGTTTTTT.

This chain uses TRBV15 with TRBJ2-2; 7 nucleotides align to TRBD1. CDR3 length equals 15 residues. V shed 4 bases, J shed 2 bases, and the junction held 4 bases outside the gene matches. Germline lookup yields CDR1 LNHNV and CDR2 YYDKDF (reference sequence). The CDR3 DNA reads TGTGCCACCAGCATCAACAGGGGAAACACCGGGGAGCTGTTTTTT. Amino acid sequence: CATSINRGNTGELFF.

Comments on this clone: This same CDR3 is encoded by further DNA sequences in the sample. The chain uses TRBV20-1 and TRBJ2-5; no clear D. Germline V gene sequence: CDR1 DFQATT, CDR2 SNEGSKA (reference sequence). The V end lost 2 bases, the J end lost 2 bases, and 3 bases lay between the germline ends. This CDR3 region has 11 residues. CDR3 in amino acids: CSARLQETQYF. The CDR3 bases are TGCAGTGCTAGACTTCAAGAGACCCAGTACTTC.

The J gene is TRBJ1-5, the V gene TRBV7-8; 7 positions agree with TRBD1. The CDR3 is made up of 14 amino acids. Germline-derived CDR1 and CDR2 are SGHVS and FQNEAQ. V shed 5 bases and J 5 bases; nucleotides not matched to a gene: 6. CDR3 sequence (DNA): TGTGCCAGCAGCACCTCAGGGGGTCATCAGCCCCAGCATTTT. Its protein product is CASSTSGGHQPQHF.

On this clone: The same CDR3 arises from other DNA sequences in this sample as well. The chain joins TRBV5-1 to TRBJ1-1, with TRBD1 identical over 9 bases. Per germline, CDR1 SGHRS and CDR2 YFSETQ. Trimming cost V 4 bases and J 1 base; bases outside gene matches: 5. The CDR3 is made up of 15 amino acids. CDR3 sequence (DNA): TGCGCCAGCAGCCTATCGGGACAGGGGAACACTGAAGCTTTCTTT. It translates to CASSLSGQGNTEAFF.

This chain links TRBV19 with TRBJ1-5, with a tentative D call TRBD1 (6 bases). Trimming left V 7 bases short and J 5 bases short, with 15 bases between. This CDR3 has 14 residues. Germline V CDR1 and CDR2: LNHDA, SQIVND (reference sequence). The CDR3 protein is CASKVRTEDQPQHF. CDR3 DNA sequence: TGTGCCAGTAAGGTCCGGACAGAAGATCAGCCCCAGCATTTT.

This rearrangement joins TRBV5-5 to TRBJ2-5; D remains ambiguous. Germline CDR1 SGHKS, CDR2 YYEKEE (reference sequence). V was clipped by 4 bases and J by 2 bases, with 6 bases between them. The CDR3 consists of 12 residues. In nucleotides, the CDR3 is TGTGCCAGCAGCCTCAGGCAAGAGACCCAGTACTTC. Translated, it gives CASSLRQETQYF.

This chain links TRBV30 with TRBJ1-2; 7 bases fit TRBD1. The J segment lost 4 bases and the V segment lost 3 bases, leaving 5 bases of the junction unmatched. Germline lookup yields CDR1 GTSNPN and CDR2 SVGIG (reference sequence). This CDR3 comprises 13 residues. The CDR3 sequence: CAWRPGQPYGYTF. The CDR3 DNA reads as TGTGCCTGGAGGCCGGGACAGCCCTATGGCTACACCTTC.

The J gene is TRBJ2-3, the V gene TRBV6-5, with D possibly TRBD2 on 7 matching bases. This CDR3 contains 15 residues. Looked up from germline, CDR1 is MNHEY and CDR2 is SVGAGI. Deletions cut 0 bases from V and 5 bases from J, with 12 bases between. DNA for the CDR3: TGTGCCAGCAGTTACTCACGGGGGGCTGGAGATACGCAGTATTTT. The encoded protein is CASSYSRGAGDTQYF.

In this sample, this clone turned up once. The chain has TRBV5-6 and TRBJ1-2, with D hard to call. Trimming removed 2 bases from V and 3 bases from J, with 11 bases in between. CDR1 and CDR2 from the germline V gene are SGHDT and YYEEEE. The CDR3 contains 14 residues. The CDR3 loop reads CASSLFRFHYGYTF. CDR3 bases: TGTGCCAGCAGCTTATTCAGGTTTCACTATGGCTACACCTTC.

The chain combines TRBV4-2 with TRBJ1-5; D is uncertain. Germline V gives CDR1 LGHNA, CDR2 YNFKEQ. The V end was cut by 4 bases, the J end by 3 bases, with 19 bases between. This CDR3 region has 17 residues. In DNA form, the CDR3 reads TGTGCCAGCAGCCCTGAAGGCGGGCAGGTCAACAATCAGCCCCAGCATTTT. This sequence encodes CASSPEGGQVNNQPQHF.

This chain connects TRBV19 to TRBJ1-5, with TRBD1 identical over 9 bases. The CDR3 is 18 amino acids. The trim removed 1 base at V and 5 bases at J, leaving 12 bases unmatched. The germline V gene encodes CDR1 LNHDA and CDR2 SQIVND (reference sequence). CDR3 DNA sequence: TGTGCCAGTAGTATAGGGGGACAGGGATGGGCCTGGGATCAGCCCCAGCATTTT. Translating gives CASSIGGQGWAWDQPQHF.

The V and J genes are TRBV4-2 and TRBJ2-2; 9 bases agree with TRBD2. Germline V gene lookup returns CDR1 LGHNA and CDR2 YNFKEQ. V lost 0 bases and J lost 8; bases outside the gene matches: 7. This CDR3 has 16 amino acids. CDR3 sequence reads: CASSQEGSGGSGELFF. The CDR3 DNA follows: TGTGCCAGCAGCCAAGAGGGGAGCGGGGGGTCGGGGGAGCTGTTTTTT.

V is TRBV10-1 and J is TRBJ2-3; maybe TRBD2 (5 bases). This CDR3 region has 15 residues. V shed 0 bases and J shed 7 bases, with 14 bases lying between them. From germline, CDR1 is WNHNN and CDR2 SYGVQD (reference sequence). The CDR3 loop is CASSESTSRGNTQYF. CDR3 bases: TGCGCCAGCAGTGAGTCCACCTCCCGGGGAAATACGCAGTATTTT.

The V call is TRBV12-3 or TRBV12-4, the J call TRBJ1-1; 8 bases are shared with TRBD1. CDR3 length equals 13 residues. With V trimmed by 6 bases and J by 6 bases, 6 bases remained unmatched. The CDR3 is CASSRNRGAEAFF. As DNA, the CDR3 is TGTGCCAGCAGCAGAAACAGGGGGGCTGAAGCTTTCTTT.

J is TRBJ1-2 and V is TRBV29-1, with TRBD1 matching 7 bases. The CDR3 is made up of 15 amino acids. The germline CDR1 and CDR2 sequences are SQVTM and ANQGSEA. V dropped 0 bases and J dropped 7; count of bases not matched to a gene: 11. CDR3 DNA: TGCAGCGTTGAAGACTTCGGACAGGCAGACTCTGGCTACACCTTC. Protein: CSVEDFGQADSGYTF.